The following is a TCR beta chain sequence with its context. Its antigen specificity is not known. Within one base of it there is no much larger clone, and no base qualities were kept. The donors were healthy, HIV-negative adults who had no recently reported acute infections or vaccinations. Every donor was a Caucasian adult residing in Nashville, Tennessee, USA. Magnetic negative selection was used to enrich CD4+ T cells, after which naive cells were positively selected on CD45RA and the negative fraction became the memory subset. After blood collection by leukapheresis, PBMCs were isolated using Ficoll-Histopaque density gradient centrifugation and then cryopreserved in the vapor phase of liquid nitrogen. Purity and quantity of every magnetically sorted T cell population were checked by analytical flow cytometry. Genomic DNA was isolated from every sorted fraction and measured by UV absorbance on a Nanodrop 2000c.

The data originate from a study of shared clonotypes between healthy human individuals (dated by TCRdb to about 2020). In terms of the full investigation: A couple of women and three men aged 18 to 49 years were included in the cohort. To increase sequencing depth and limit assay-specific biases, TCR repertoire library preparation and sequencing were carried out by different laboratories using diverse techniques. For each donor, CD4 naive and CD4 memory were each given three plates, CD8 naive was given two plates, and CD8 memory was given one plate. The study deeply sequenced blood TCR repertoires of 5 or 6 healthy adults to estimate repertoire size and the extent of clonotype sharing between individuals. Each donor's leukapheresis produced roughly between about 0.8 and 10 billion PBMCs. Results the study describes overall, beyond this receptor: Larger estimated clonotype richness was generally found for naive subsets than for memory subsets. Sampling was restricted to blood, and TCR repertoires in tissues likely differ from the TCR repertoires found in blood. Compared with non-shared clonotypes, the clonotypes found in all four sorted-subset donors had higher generation probabilities. Across a few donors, approximately 4.6% of naive CD4, roughly 3.4% of naive CD8, roughly 2.2% of memory CD4, and around 0.4% of memory CD8 clonotypes were shared. Because the study included a small number of donors, the genetic and exposure-history diversity represented was limited. Pairwise subsampling led to the expectation that sequencing depth would affect the degree of clonotype sharing among donors. Incomplete sequencing was indicated by rarefaction of sorted-subset datasets, despite the large sequencing depth.

CDR3 length: 16 amino acids, cysteine to phenylalanine. CDR3 DNA only is kept here, 48 bases in frame from base 1. Looking up the germline V gene (reference sequence) yields CDR1 SEHNR and CDR2 FQNEAQ. Relative to germline, V is missing 5 bases and J is missing 2 bases, with 7 bases of the junction outside any gene match. TCR CDR3 regions were amplified from genomic DNA by multiplex PCR using the deep immunoSEQ assay. Extracted genomic DNA from each cell subset was distributed evenly across all wells of several immunoSEQ 96-well plates, and each plate was treated as a replicate. For sorted subsets, each replicate PCR was loaded with about 0.2 ug genomic DNA, equivalent to 25,000 to 30,000 T cell genomes. Purified libraries were quantified with a Qubit 3.0 fluorometer, sized on a Bioanalyzer 2100, and re-quantified with the KAPA Library Quantification kit. Every immunoSEQ 96-well plate was sequenced on a separate single-read 150-cycle Illumina NextSeq 550 flow cell. The published analysis was carried out like this. Because only junctional sequences without quality scores were contained in the immunoSEQ output, filtering matching that applied to full-length reads could not be performed. To assign V/J genes and CDR3, sequences were annotated using PyIR, a Python wrapper for IgBLAST v1.9, with IMGT germline references. Reads were filtered out if the reads had weak V/J assignments (E-value above 1e-6), no CDR3, stop codons, out-of-frame junctions, or ambiguous translated residues. A V3J clonotype was defined by an identical inferred V gene, J gene, and CDR3 amino acid sequence. Percentage overlap between repertoires was calculated by dividing the number of shared unique clonotypes by the size of the smaller repertoire. RTK rarefaction, the Chao1 estimator, and Recon v2.1 estimates of unobserved clonotypes were used to assess repertoire richness. Generation probabilities for all TCRbeta clonotypes obtained by the gDNA method from a handful of donors were computed using OLGA. TCRdb carries this immuneACCESS record with in-frame sequences only. Its versions omit some clonotypes, under half of them owing to an unresolved V gene in the studies checked, with the rest unexplained. That table supplies the V and J calls and clone size; D and trimming were determined from the DNA. The sample table contains approximately 2,000,000 clones; only one count was recorded for about nine tenths of them. The ten largest clones take up 0.37% of the sample.

This receptor chain uses TRBV7-9 and TRBJ2-1; 9 central bases correspond to TRBD2. The clonotype originates from a man younger than 35 in good health. Some clones in this sample may be carry-over from other donors' samples. Input material: naive CD4+ T cells from PBMCs. The cell subset or site label on this specimen signifies: CD45RA+ positively selected. The nucleotide sequence reads TGTGCCAGCAGCATTCCGACTAGCGGCGCCTACAATGAGCAGTTCTTC. This gives the protein CASSIPTSGAYNEQFF.